Below, 31 T cell receptor beta chains from the same sample are listed, as sequenced in a study of Graves' ophthalmopathy and Graves' hyperthyroidism. Beta-chain TCR CDR3 regions were amplified from RNA transcripts. Following a first-round RT-PCR that used HTBI primers, a second-round multiplex PCR was carried out. TCRdb passed the multiplex PCR reads through MiXCR, listing each CDR3 protein once. Here the sample spans 200,000 to 250,000 distinct CDR3 sequences, around 50% being singletons. Input material: peripheral blood. Every receptor here comes from an adult man with Graves' ophthalmopathy.

The rearrangement links TRBV7-3 to TRBJ2-7; D is ambiguous. Trimming took 2 bases from V and 2 from J, leaving 7 bases between them. The CDR3 covers 13 residues. Germline V CDR1 and CDR2: SGHTA, FQGTGA. The CDR3 protein is CASSLGSPYEQYF. The CDR3 DNA follows: TGTGCCAGCAGCTTAGGATCCCCCTACGAGCAGTACTTC.

This clonotype was observed a few times. This chain links TRBV7-6 with TRBJ2-7; TRBD2 matches at 7 bases. The CDR3 has 16 amino acids. The germline V gene encodes CDR1 SGHVS and CDR2 FNYEAQ. J was trimmed by 3 bases and V by 5 bases; bases with no gene match: 13. CDR3 loop: CASSTEGLAADYEQYF. The CDR3 DNA reads as TGTGCCAGCAGCACCGAGGGTCTAGCGGCTGACTACGAGCAGTACTTC.

The J gene is TRBJ1-1, the V gene TRBV5-6; D may be TRBD1 (6 bases). The V end lost 1 base, the J end lost 7 bases, and 11 bases lay between the germline ends. CDR1 SGHDT and CDR2 YYEEEE come from the germline V gene. The CDR3 is 13 amino acids. DNA for the CDR3: TGTGCCAGCAGCTTGTCAGGAGGGGGTGAAGCTTTCTTT. It translates to CASSLSGGGEAFF.

This clonotype was observed a few times. The rearrangement uses TRBV7-8 and TRBJ2-5, with TRBD2 matching 11 bases. CDR1 SGHVS and CDR2 FQNEAQ come from the germline V gene. CDR3 size: 12 residues. The CDR3 bases are TGTGCTAGCGGGGGGGCCGAAGAGACCCAGTACTTC. Residues: CASGGAEETQYF.

The CDR3 DNA is TGTGCCAGCAGTTACGATACGGGGGCCGACTATGGCTACACCTTC. This encodes CASSYDTGADYGYTF. J is TRBJ1-2 and V is TRBV6-5, with a weak D call TRBD1 (6 bases). CDR1 MNHEY and CDR2 SVGAGI come from the germline V gene. The CDR3 length is 15 residues. The V end lost 2 bases, the J end lost 3 bases, and 13 bases lay between the germline ends.

The V and J genes are TRBV5-5 and TRBJ2-3; TRBD2 aligns across 9 bases. The V gene's germline CDR1 is SGHKS and CDR2 YYEKEE (reference sequence). The V and J ends lost 6 bases and 2 bases, in that order; junction bases with no gene match: 13. CDR3 length equals 17 residues. The DNA for the CDR3 is TGTGCCAGCACCCCGGTAGGGACTAGCCAGTCCACAGATACGCAGTATTTT. Translation gives CASTPVGTSQSTDTQYF.

This clonotype was seen a handful of times. The gene calls are TRBV7-3 and TRBJ2-5; D call uncertain. Germline CDR1 reads SGHTA; CDR2 reads FQGTGA. Trimming pared 5 bases from V and 1 base from J, leaving 11 bases between. This CDR3 has 14 residues. The CDR3 nucleotides are TGTGCCAGCAGCGTCTACCGGGCCCAAGAGACCCAGTACTTC. Protein product: CASSVYRAQETQYF.

The CDR3 DNA sequence: TGTGCCAGCAGCTCCATCAAGCGACAGGGGCATGGAGAGACCCAGTACTTC. The encoded protein is CASSSIKRQGHGETQYF. This rearrangement joins TRBV7-9 to TRBJ2-5, with TRBD1 matching 8 bases. Germline values: CDR1 SEHNR, CDR2 FQNEAQ (reference sequence). V dropped 4 bases and J dropped 4; count of bases not matched to a gene: 14. The CDR3 has 17 amino acids.

This clonotype was observed a few times. The chain employs TRBV7-2 and TRBJ1-4; D is undetermined. CDR3 length: 13 residues. Germline loops: CDR1 SGHTA, CDR2 FQGNSA. Trimming took off 5 bases at V and 5 bases at J, with 9 bases between the two ends. The CDR3 reads CASSPYGNEKLFF. The CDR3 nucleotides read TGTGCCAGCAGCCCGTACGGGAATGAAAAACTGTTTTTT.

This clonotype was seen a few times. The genes are TRBV7-2 and TRBJ2-7; 7 bases align to TRBD1. V was pared by 4 bases and J by 3 bases, with 6 bases of the junction left unmatched. This CDR3 has 14 residues. CDR1 and CDR2 (germline): SGHTA, FQGNSA. CDR3 sequence (DNA): TGTGCCAGCAGCTACGTTGACAGGGACTACGAGCAGTACTTC. Its translation: CASSYVDRDYEQYF.

For the CDR3, the DNA is TGCGCCAGCAGCTTGTACGGACAGTTAGGGCAGCCCCAGCATTTT. Translating it yields CASSLYGQLGQPQHF. The chain joins TRBV5-1 to TRBJ1-5; weak D call: TRBD1 (6 bases). Germline assignment: CDR1 SGHRS and CDR2 YFSETQ. Deletions cut 1 base from V and 7 bases from J, with 15 bases between. The CDR3 is made up of 15 amino acids.

This clonotype was counted a single time. J is TRBJ2-7 and V is TRBV7-9, with D unresolved. There are 16 residues in the CDR3. With 1 base removed from V and 0 bases from J, the gap between germline ends came to 13 bases. In germline, CDR1 is SEHNR, CDR2 FQNEAQ (reference sequence). CDR3 sequence: CASSLEEAFGSYEQYF. The DNA of the CDR3 is TGTGCCAGCAGCTTAGAAGAGGCCTTCGGCTCCTACGAGCAGTACTTC.

The chain has TRBV20-1 and TRBJ2-7; D gene ambiguous. There are 13 residues in the CDR3. In germline, CDR1 is DFQATT, CDR2 SNEGSKA (reference sequence). The V and J ends lost 6 bases and 5 bases respectively, with 17 bases between them. The chain's CDR3 is CSASSQAGHEQYF. The CDR3 DNA follows: TGCAGTGCCAGCAGCCAAGCTGGCCACGAGCAGTACTTC.

This clonotype came up once. V usage is TRBV19 and J usage is TRBJ2-7; perhaps TRBD1 as D (6 bases). V lost 3 bases and J lost 3, with 9 bases in between. CDR1 and CDR2 (germline): LNHDA, SQIVND (reference sequence). CDR3 length equals 13 residues. The CDR3 sequence: CASSMGQDYEQYF. The CDR3 DNA reads TGTGCCAGTAGTATGGGACAAGACTACGAGCAGTACTTC.

V gene TRBV6-6 combines with J gene TRBJ1-3; 8 positions match TRBD1. The CDR3 is made up of 15 amino acids. V was clipped by 10 bases and J by 4 bases; unmatched bases: 12. From germline, CDR1 is MNHNY and CDR2 SVGAGI (reference sequence). The DNA of the CDR3 is TGTGCCACCGAGAACCCAGGGGGCTCGGGAAACACCATATATTTT. It codes for CATENPGGSGNTIYF.

CDR3 sequence (DNA): TGTGCCACCAGCAGGACAGGGGGATTCCAAGAGACCCAGTACTTC. It is translated as CATSRTGGFQETQYF. V is TRBV15 and J is TRBJ2-5; 9 nucleotides match TRBD1. This CDR3 region has 15 residues. V lost 3 bases, J lost 1 base, and 3 bases stayed unmatched. Per the germline V gene, CDR1 is LNHNV and CDR2 is YYDKDF (reference sequence). The whole variable domain, filled in from reference TRBV15 and TRBJ2-5, reads DAMVIQNPRYQVTQFGKPVTLSCSQTLNHNVMYWYQQKSSQAPKLLFHYYDKDFNNEADTPDNFQSRRPNTSFCFLDIRSPGLGDTAMYLCATSRTGGFQETQYFGPGTRLLVL.

This chain joins TRBV19 and TRBJ2-7; 10 bases align to TRBD1. V lost 6 bases, J lost 5 bases, and 4 bases stayed unmatched. The CDR3 contains 13 residues. Per germline, CDR1 LNHDA and CDR2 SQIVND (reference sequence). The CDR3 sequence is CASSRTGGNEQYF. CDR3 coding DNA: TGTGCCAGTAGCAGGACAGGGGGAAACGAGCAGTACTTC.

This clonotype was seen a few times. The chain combines TRBV7-9 with TRBJ2-7, with 11 bases lining up with TRBD2. Trimming took 3 bases from V and 2 from J; bases not matched to a gene: 3. In germline, CDR1 is SEHNR, CDR2 FQNEAQ (reference sequence). This CDR3 spans 15 amino acids. CDR3 coding DNA: TGTGCCAGCAGCTTGGGACTAGCGGAGACCTACGAGCAGTACTTC. This gives the protein CASSLGLAETYEQYF.

With respect to this clonotype: Since a much larger clone is just one base distant, this may be a read error. The genes are TRBV19 and TRBJ2-5; no firm D call. This CDR3 is built from 13 residues. Germline V lookup: CDR1 LNHDA, CDR2 SQIVND (reference sequence). CDR3 bases: TGTGCCAGTAGTATTAACAGTCAAGAGACCCAGCACTTC. Its translation: CASSINSQETQHF.

The chain combines TRBV7-9 with TRBJ1-2, with D hard to call. CDR1 is SEHNR, CDR2 FQNEAQ, per germline (reference sequence). V was pared by 4 bases and J by 9 bases, with 12 bases between. The length of the CDR3 is 12 residues. The CDR3 sequence is CASSSGDLRYTF. CDR3 coding DNA: TGTGCCAGCAGCTCCGGGGATTTACGCTACACCTTC.

This clonotype appeared a few times. The chain employs TRBV20-1 and TRBJ1-1; tentatively, D is TRBD1 (5 bases). From germline, CDR1 is DFQATT and CDR2 SNEGSKA (reference sequence). Trimming shortened V by 6 bases and J by 11 bases, and 22 bases separated the two germline ends. This CDR3 has 13 amino acids. The CDR3 region is CSAPSQGENMAFF. The CDR3 nucleotides read TGCAGTGCCCCTTCCCAGGGAGAGAATATGGCTTTCTTT.

At least ten counts were recorded for this clonotype. The J gene is TRBJ2-5, the V gene TRBV15; 9 nucleotides align to TRBD2. CDR1 and CDR2 (germline): LNHNV, YYDKDF (reference sequence). Trimming at V came to 2 bases and at J to 2 bases, leaving 6 bases not matched to a gene. CDR3 length equals 16 residues. The CDR3: CATSRFGLARQETQYF. CDR3 DNA sequence: TGTGCCACCAGCAGATTTGGACTAGCGCGGCAAGAGACCCAGTACTTC.

V usage is TRBV12-3 or TRBV12-4 and J usage is TRBJ2-7; D is possibly TRBD1 (6 bases). The CDR3 runs 14 residues. With 6 bases removed from V and 2 bases from J, the gap between germline ends came to 14 bases. In nucleotides, the CDR3 is TGTGCCAGCAGCCGTTGGACAGAGCCCTACGAGCAGTACTTC. It encodes CASSRWTEPYEQYF.

V and J are TRBV5-1 and TRBJ1-3, with D hard to call. Germline loops: CDR1 SGHRS, CDR2 YFSETQ. Trimming left V 6 bases short and J 2 bases short, with 12 bases between. This CDR3 has 14 residues. The CDR3 sequence: CASKEGSPGNTIYF. For the CDR3, the DNA is TGCGCCAGCAAAGAGGGTTCGCCTGGAAACACCATATATTTT.

V gene TRBV20-1 combines with J gene TRBJ1-5; D is uncertain. CDR1 and CDR2 (germline): DFQATT, SNEGSKA (reference sequence). The CDR3 sequence is 13 residues long. The V end was cut by 1 base, the J end by 4 bases, with 8 bases between. The CDR3 DNA is TGCAGTGCTAGAGGAGGAAGTAATCAGCCCCAGCATTTT. This codes for CSARGGSNQPQHF.

This rearrangement joins TRBV29-1 to TRBJ2-2; 9 bases fit TRBD1. CDR1 is SQVTM, CDR2 ANQGSEA, per germline. The V segment lost 6 bases and the J segment 6 bases; nucleotides outside the gene matches: 8. The CDR3 is made up of 14 amino acids. The CDR3 DNA is TGCAGCGTACTCCGGGACAGGGCGGCCGGGGAGCTGTTTTTT. Translation gives CSVLRDRAAGELFF.

V is TRBV7-9 and J is TRBJ2-6; 8 bases are shared with TRBD1. The junction had 21 bases not matched to a gene; V was cut back by 8 bases and J by 3 bases. CDR1 is SEHNR and CDR2 is FQNEAQ in the germline V gene (reference sequence). The CDR3 contains 20 residues. The DNA for the CDR3 is TGTGCCAGCTCACCAAGGCTCCCGGACAGGGCCTTTAGTGGGGCCAACGTCCTGACTTTC. It specifies CASSPRLPDRAFSGANVLTF. Looking up the rest from reference TRBV7-9 and TRBJ2-6 gives the full variable domain: DTGVSQNPRHKITKRGQNVTFRCDPISEHNRLYWYRQTLGQGPEFLTYFQNEAQLEKSRLLSDRFSAERPKGSFSTLEIQRTEQGDSAMYLCASSPRLPDRAFSGANVLTFGAGSRLTVL.

The table lists this clonotype with many counts. This chain joins TRBV24-1 and TRBJ1-2; D is unclear. V lost 4 bases and J lost 7, with 6 bases in between. The CDR3 covers 11 residues. Germline CDR1 reads KGHDR; CDR2 reads SFDVKD. CDR3 residues: CATSDHGGYTF. In DNA form, the CDR3 reads TGTGCCACCAGTGACCACGGTGGCTACACCTTC.

The gene calls are TRBV9 and TRBJ2-7; D is possibly TRBD1 or TRBD2 (5 bases each). V was trimmed by 3 bases and J by 3 bases, leaving 16 bases between them. Germline V gene sequence: CDR1 SGDLS, CDR2 YYNGEE. The CDR3 runs to 15 residues. The CDR3 region is CASSANPGPFYEQYF. CDR3 coding DNA: TGTGCCAGCAGCGCAAATCCGGGACCCTTCTACGAGCAGTACTTC.

This clonotype was observed a few times. The chain carries TRBV4-1 and TRBJ2-7, with D unresolved. The V gene lost 4 bases and the J gene lost 4 bases, with 11 bases spanning the gap. Germline V gene lookup returns CDR1 MGHRA and CDR2 YSYEKL. This CDR3 has 13 residues. The CDR3 coding sequence is TGCGCCAGCAGCCCCTCGGAAGTGTACGAGCAGTACTTC. Its protein is CASSPSEVYEQYF.

The rearrangement uses TRBV5-4 and TRBJ2-7, with 7 positions matching TRBD1. The length of the CDR3 is 15 residues. In germline, CDR1 is SGHNT, CDR2 YYREEE (reference sequence). Germline trimming cut 0 bases from V and 2 bases from J; bases unmatched to any gene: 5. The CDR3 spells CASSLGQGLTYEQYF. The CDR3 DNA is TGTGCCAGCAGCTTGGGACAGGGCCTAACCTACGAGCAGTACTTC.